This T cell receptor (beta chain) was identified during a study of shared clonotypes between healthy human individuals. Study-wide points: In contrast to clonotypes shared by all four donors, non-shared clonotypes had lower generation probabilities.

Sequencing was performed with immunoSEQ multiplex PCR; in TCRdb, only in-frame clones are kept and a portion is missing. The sample has about 2.3 million clones; around 93% are singletons. CDR3 size: 14 residues. Germline loops: CDR1 SGHAT, CDR2 FQNNGV. V lost 3 bases to trimming and J lost 8 bases; unmatched junction nucleotides: 7. Memory CD4+ cells were the fraction left after CD45RA+ naive selection. This clone was detected only a few times. Its antigen is unidentified. The chain combines TRBV11-2 with TRBJ1-1; TRBD1 agrees at 9 bases. The sample taken for sequencing was naive CD4+ T cells from PBMCs. This sample's subset: CD45RA+ positively selected. The clonotype was recovered from a man younger than 35 in good health. Some clones in this sample may be carry-over from other donors' samples. The CDR3 loop is CASSLGQGLSEAFF. CDR3 sequence (DNA): TGTGCCAGCAGCTTGGGACAGGGCCTTTCAGAAGCTTTCTTT. Supplemented by reference TRBV11-2 and TRBJ1-1, the full variable domain reads EAGVAQSPRYKIIEKRQSVAFWCNPISGHATLYWYQQILGQGPKLLIQFQNNGVVDDSQLPKDRFSAERLKGVDSTLKIQPAKLEDSAVYLCASSLGQGLSEAFFGQGTRLTVV.